These 9 T cell receptor beta chains were sequenced from one sample in a study of control samples from healthy donors and cancer patients. Sequencing was performed with immunoSEQ multiplex PCR; in TCRdb, only in-frame clones are kept and a portion is missing. The sample records fewer than 250,000 clones, 90% to 95% being singletons. Sequencing was performed on blood. The source of these receptors is a man aged 30 to 39 in good health.

V is TRBV12-3 or TRBV12-4 and J is TRBJ1-5; D gene ambiguous. CDR3 length: 13 residues. V lost 0 bases to trimming and J lost 6 bases, with 6 bases between them. The CDR3 DNA reads as TGTGCCAGCAGTTTAGCATTTGGTCAGCCCCAGCATTTT. This translates into CASSLAFGQPQHF.

The chain joins TRBV28 to TRBJ1-5; 10 bases are shared with TRBD1. The CDR3 sequence is 16 residues long. The germline gives CDR1 MDHEN, CDR2 SYDVKM. With 5 bases clipped from V and 6 bases from J, the junction kept 10 bases outside the gene matches. Written as DNA, the CDR3 is TGTGCCAGCAGTATCCTCGGGACAGGGGCGGTTCAGCCCCAGCATTTT. Amino acid sequence: CASSILGTGAVQPQHF.

This rearrangement joins TRBV5-4 to TRBJ2-7; possibly TRBD2 for D (7 bases). Germline loops: CDR1 SGHNT, CDR2 YYREEE (reference sequence). The CDR3 is 14 amino acids. V dropped 2 bases and J dropped 5 bases, with 14 bases sitting between them. The CDR3 DNA reads TGTGCCAGCAGCTTAGGGGGGGCCATTGACGAGCAGTACTTC. Protein product: CASSLGGAIDEQYF.

This clone has a single count. This rearrangement joins TRBV5-1 to TRBJ2-3, with 10 bases fitting TRBD2. Trimming removed 2 bases from V and 0 bases from J; junction bases left unmatched: 12. CDR3 length: 19 residues. Looked up from germline, CDR1 is SGHRS and CDR2 is YFSETQ. The DNA for the CDR3 is TGCGCCAGCAGCTTCCTAAGGCCTAGCGGGGGTAGGAGCACAGATACGCAGTATTTT. The encoded protein is CASSFLRPSGGRSTDTQYF. Drawing the rest from reference TRBV5-1 and TRBJ2-3, the complete variable domain is KAGVTQTPRYLIKTRGQQVTLSCSPISGHRSVSWYQQTPGQGLQFLFEYFSETQRNKGNFPGRFSGRQFSNSRSEMNVSTLELGDSALYLCASSFLRPSGGRSTDTQYFGPGTRLTVL.

The chain combines TRBV5-1 with TRBJ2-2; D perhaps matches TRBD2 (5 bases). The germline gives CDR1 SGHRS, CDR2 YFSETQ. Trimming removed 4 bases at V and 4 bases at J, with 11 bases between. The CDR3 contains 14 residues. This CDR3 reads CASSPEEVTGELFF. The CDR3 region has the DNA TGCGCCAGCAGCCCGGAGGAGGTCACCGGGGAGCTGTTTTTT.

The gene calls are TRBV5-1 and TRBJ2-1, with D tentatively TRBD2 (6 bases). Per germline, CDR1 SGHRS and CDR2 YFSETQ. This CDR3 comprises 14 residues. Trimming stripped 5 bases from V and 5 bases from J, with 14 bases between. The CDR3 spells CASRGGNSNNEQFF. DNA of the CDR3: TGCGCCAGCAGAGGAGGGAACAGCAACAATGAGCAGTTCTTC.

This rearrangement joins TRBV10-3 to TRBJ2-1; maybe TRBD2 (6 bases). With 4 bases removed from V and 6 bases from J, the gap between germline ends came to 16 bases. The CDR3 has 15 amino acids. Germline-derived CDR1 and CDR2 are ENHRY and SYGVKD. DNA for the CDR3: TGTGCCATCAGTGTGTTGTCAGGGAGGTCCAATGAGCAGTTCTTC. Encoded protein: CAISVLSGRSNEQFF.

The genes are TRBV15 and TRBJ2-7; D gene unclear. The length of the CDR3 is 13 residues. Germline values: CDR1 LNHNV, CDR2 YYDKDF (reference sequence). The V and J ends lost 0 bases and 4 bases respectively, with 7 bases between them. The CDR3 bases are TGTGCCACCAGCAGAGATGCAGAGTACGAGCAGTACTTC. This encodes CATSRDAEYEQYF. The entire variable domain, with the rest obtained from reference TRBV15 and TRBJ2-7, is as follows: DAMVIQNPRYQVTQFGKPVTLSCSQTLNHNVMYWYQQKSSQAPKLLFHYYDKDFNNEADTPDNFQSRRPNTSFCFLDIRSPGLGDTAMYLCATSRDAEYEQYFGPGTRLTVT.

The CDR3 loop reads CASSYFLDEQFF. The CDR3 DNA reads as TGTGCCAGCAGTTACTTCCTGGATGAGCAGTTCTTC. The chain joins TRBV6-2 or TRBV6-3 to TRBJ2-1; D unclear. The CDR3 runs to 12 residues. The V gene's germline CDR1 is MNHEY and CDR2 SVGEGT. Trimming stripped 1 base from V and 8 bases from J, with 6 bases between.